The clone carrying this TCR beta chain was observed a few times. This sample stems from a study of patients and donors after allogeneic stem cell transplantation. Trimming cost V 5 bases and J 6 bases, with 13 bases left between them. CDR3 size: 13 residues. CDR1 is SGHRS and CDR2 is YFSETQ in the germline V gene. TCRdb re-called the RT-PCR reads through MiXCR, storing one row per CDR3 protein. The sample yields roughly 960,000 distinct CDR3 sequences, roughly 18% seen once. Sequenced input: blood, either unsorted or a sorted T cell fraction (not recorded which). The chain combines TRBV5-1 with TRBJ2-3; D is perhaps TRBD1 (5 bases). The clonotype originates from a human donor who was either an allogeneic HSCT recipient or a stem cell or donor lymphocyte infusion donor (not recorded which). It is not recorded whose cells these are; they may come from a transplant donor. DNA of the CDR3: TGCGCCAGCAGGAAACAGGCTCCGGATACGCAGTATTTT. This codes for CASRKQAPDTQYF.